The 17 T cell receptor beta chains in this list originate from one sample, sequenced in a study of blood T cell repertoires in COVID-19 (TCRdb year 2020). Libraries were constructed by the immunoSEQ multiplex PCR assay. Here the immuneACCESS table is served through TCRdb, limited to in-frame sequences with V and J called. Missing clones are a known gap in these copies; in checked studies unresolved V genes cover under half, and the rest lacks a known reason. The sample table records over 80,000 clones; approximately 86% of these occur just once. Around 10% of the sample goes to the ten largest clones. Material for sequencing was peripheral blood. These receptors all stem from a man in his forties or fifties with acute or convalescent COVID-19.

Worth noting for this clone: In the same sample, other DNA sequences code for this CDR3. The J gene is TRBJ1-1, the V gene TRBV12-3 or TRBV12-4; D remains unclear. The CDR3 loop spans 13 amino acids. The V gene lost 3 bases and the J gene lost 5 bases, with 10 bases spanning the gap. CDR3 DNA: TGTGCCAGCAGTTTGGCCGGGAATACTGAAGCTTTCTTT. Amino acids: CASSLAGNTEAFF.

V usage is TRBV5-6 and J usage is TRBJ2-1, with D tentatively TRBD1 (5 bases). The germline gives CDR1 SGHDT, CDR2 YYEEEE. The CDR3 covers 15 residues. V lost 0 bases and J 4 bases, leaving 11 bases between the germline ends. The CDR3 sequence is CASSLEGQGYNEQFF. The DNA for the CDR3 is TGTGCCAGCAGCTTGGAGGGGCAGGGTTACAATGAGCAGTTCTTC.

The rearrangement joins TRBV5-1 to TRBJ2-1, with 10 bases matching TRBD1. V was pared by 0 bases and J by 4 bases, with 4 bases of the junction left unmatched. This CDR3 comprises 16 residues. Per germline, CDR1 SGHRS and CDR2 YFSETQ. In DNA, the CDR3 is TGCGCCAGCAGCTTGGACGACAGGGGGCTGTACAATGAGCAGTTCTTC. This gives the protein CASSLDDRGLYNEQFF.

CDR3 sequence reads: CASREVLAGANEQFF. In nucleotides, the CDR3 is TGTGCCAGCAGAGAAGTCCTAGCGGGAGCCAATGAGCAGTTCTTC. J is TRBJ2-1 and V is TRBV6-4; TRBD2 aligns across 10 bases. Looked up from germline, CDR1 is MRHNA and CDR2 is SNTAGT. This CDR3 has 15 amino acids. The V segment lost 6 bases and the J segment 6 bases; nucleotides outside the gene matches: 8.

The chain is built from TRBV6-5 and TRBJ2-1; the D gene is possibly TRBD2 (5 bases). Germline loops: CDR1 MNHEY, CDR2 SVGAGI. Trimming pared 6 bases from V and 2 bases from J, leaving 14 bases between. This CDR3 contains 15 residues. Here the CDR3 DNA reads TGTGCCAGCAGGAGGGCGGGCTTTACCTACAATGAGCAGTTCTTC. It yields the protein CASRRAGFTYNEQFF.

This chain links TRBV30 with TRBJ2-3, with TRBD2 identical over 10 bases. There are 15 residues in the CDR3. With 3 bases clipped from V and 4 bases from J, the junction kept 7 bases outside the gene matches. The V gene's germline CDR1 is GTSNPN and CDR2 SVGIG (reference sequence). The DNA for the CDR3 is TGTGCCTGGAGAGCTTTTAGCGGGAGGCCAGATACGCAGTATTTT. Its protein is CAWRAFSGRPDTQYF. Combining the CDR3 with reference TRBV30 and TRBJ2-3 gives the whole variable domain SQTIHQWPATLVQPVGSPLSLECTVEGTSNPNLYWYRQAAGRGLQLLFYSVGIGQISSEVPQNLSASRPQDRQFILSSKKLLLSDSGFYLCAWRAFSGRPDTQYFGPGTRLTVL.

The CDR3 protein is CASSYGRGSSGNTIYF. CDR3 sequence (DNA): TGTGCCAGCAGTTACGGCCGGGGATCCTCTGGAAACACCATATATTTT. This chain uses TRBV6-6 with TRBJ1-3; D not resolved. This CDR3 spans 16 amino acids. Trimming removed 2 bases from V and 0 bases from J, with 11 bases in between. CDR1 is MNHNY, CDR2 SVGAGI, per germline (reference sequence).

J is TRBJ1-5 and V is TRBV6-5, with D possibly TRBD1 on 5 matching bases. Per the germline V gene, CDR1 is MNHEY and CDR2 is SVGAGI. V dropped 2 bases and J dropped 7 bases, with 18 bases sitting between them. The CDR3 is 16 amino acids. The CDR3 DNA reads TGTGCCAGCAGTTACGGCAGGGCTCAGGAAGGACAGCCCCAGCATTTT. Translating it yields CASSYGRAQEGQPQHF.

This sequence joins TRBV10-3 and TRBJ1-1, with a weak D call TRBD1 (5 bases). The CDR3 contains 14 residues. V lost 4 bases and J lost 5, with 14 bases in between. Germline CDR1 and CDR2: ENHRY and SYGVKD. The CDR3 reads CAISVGGAKTEAFF. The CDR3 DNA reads TGTGCCATCAGTGTGGGCGGGGCCAAGACTGAAGCTTTCTTT.

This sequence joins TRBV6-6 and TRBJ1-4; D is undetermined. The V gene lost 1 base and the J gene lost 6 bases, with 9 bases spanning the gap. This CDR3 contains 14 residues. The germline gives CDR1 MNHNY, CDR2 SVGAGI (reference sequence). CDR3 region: CASSYLPGDEKLFF. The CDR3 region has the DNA TGTGCCAGCAGTTACTTACCCGGAGATGAAAAACTGTTTTTT.

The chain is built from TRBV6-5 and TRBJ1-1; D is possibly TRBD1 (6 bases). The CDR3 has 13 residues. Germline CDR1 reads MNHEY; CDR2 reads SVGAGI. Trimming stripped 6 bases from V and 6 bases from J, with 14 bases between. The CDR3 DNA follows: TGTGCCAGCAGCTCCACACCAGGGGCTGAAGCTTTCTTT. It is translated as CASSSTPGAEAFF.

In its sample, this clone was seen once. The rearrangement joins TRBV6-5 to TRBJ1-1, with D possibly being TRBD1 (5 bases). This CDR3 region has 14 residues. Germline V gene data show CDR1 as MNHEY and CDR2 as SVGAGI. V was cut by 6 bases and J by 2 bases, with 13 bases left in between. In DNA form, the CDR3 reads TGTGCCAGCAGAGCGGGACGTTTTAACACTGAAGCTTTCTTT. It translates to CASRAGRFNTEAFF.

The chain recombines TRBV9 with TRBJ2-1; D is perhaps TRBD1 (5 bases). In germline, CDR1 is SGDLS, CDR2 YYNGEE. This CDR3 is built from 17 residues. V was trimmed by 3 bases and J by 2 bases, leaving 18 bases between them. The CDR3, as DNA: TGTGCCAGCAGCGCAGACGCCGACAGTCGTACCTACAATGAGCAGTTCTTC. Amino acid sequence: CASSADADSRTYNEQFF.

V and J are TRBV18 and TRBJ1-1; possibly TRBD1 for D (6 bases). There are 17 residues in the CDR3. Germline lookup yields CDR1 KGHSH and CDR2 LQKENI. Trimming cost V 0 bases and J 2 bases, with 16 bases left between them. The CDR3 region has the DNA TGTGCCAGCTCACCACCGGGGGCAATTCAGGGAAACACTGAAGCTTTCTTT. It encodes CASSPPGAIQGNTEAFF. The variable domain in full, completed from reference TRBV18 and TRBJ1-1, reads NAGVMQNPRHLVRRRGQEARLRCSPMKGHSHVYWYRQLPEEGLKFMVYLQKENIIDESGMPKERFSAEFPKEGPSILRIQQVVRGDSAAYFCASSPPGAIQGNTEAFFGQGTRLTVV.

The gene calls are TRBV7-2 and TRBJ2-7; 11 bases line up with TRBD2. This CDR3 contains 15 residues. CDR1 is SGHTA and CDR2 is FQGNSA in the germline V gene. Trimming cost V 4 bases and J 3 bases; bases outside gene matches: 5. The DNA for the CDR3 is TGTGCCAGCAGCTCCCCGGGACTAGCGGTCTACGAGCAGTACTTC. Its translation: CASSSPGLAVYEQYF.

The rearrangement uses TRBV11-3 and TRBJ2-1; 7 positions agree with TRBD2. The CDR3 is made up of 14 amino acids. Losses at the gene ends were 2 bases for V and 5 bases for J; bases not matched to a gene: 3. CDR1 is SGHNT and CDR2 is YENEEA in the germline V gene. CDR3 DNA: TGTGCCAGCAGCTTATACGGGACTAACAATGAGCAGTTCTTC. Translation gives CASSLYGTNNEQFF.

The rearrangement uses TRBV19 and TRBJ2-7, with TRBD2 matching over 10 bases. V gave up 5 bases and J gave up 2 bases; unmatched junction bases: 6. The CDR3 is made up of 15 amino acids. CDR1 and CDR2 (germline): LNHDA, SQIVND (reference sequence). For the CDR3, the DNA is TGTGCCAGTAGTTTCCGGACTAGCGGAACCTACGAGCAGTACTTC. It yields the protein CASSFRTSGTYEQYF.